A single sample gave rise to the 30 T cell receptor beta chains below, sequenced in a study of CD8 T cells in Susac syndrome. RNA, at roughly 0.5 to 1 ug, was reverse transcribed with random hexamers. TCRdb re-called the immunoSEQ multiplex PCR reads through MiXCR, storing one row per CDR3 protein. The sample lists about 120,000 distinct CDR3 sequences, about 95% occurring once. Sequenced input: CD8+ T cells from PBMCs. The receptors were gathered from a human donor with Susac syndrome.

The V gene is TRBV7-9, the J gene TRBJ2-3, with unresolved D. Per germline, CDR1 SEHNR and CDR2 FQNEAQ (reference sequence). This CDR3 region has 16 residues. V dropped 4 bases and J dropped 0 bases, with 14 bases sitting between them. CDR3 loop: CASSSPFRRSTDTQYF. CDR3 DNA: TGTGCCAGCAGCTCCCCCTTCCGGCGGAGCACAGATACGCAGTATTTT.

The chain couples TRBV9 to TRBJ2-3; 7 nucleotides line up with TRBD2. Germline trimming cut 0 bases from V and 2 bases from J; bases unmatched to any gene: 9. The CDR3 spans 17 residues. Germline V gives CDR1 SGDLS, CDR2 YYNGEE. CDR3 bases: TGTGCCAGCAGCGTAGGCGAACGCGGGGGAACCACAGATACGCAGTATTTT. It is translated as CASSVGERGGTTDTQYF.

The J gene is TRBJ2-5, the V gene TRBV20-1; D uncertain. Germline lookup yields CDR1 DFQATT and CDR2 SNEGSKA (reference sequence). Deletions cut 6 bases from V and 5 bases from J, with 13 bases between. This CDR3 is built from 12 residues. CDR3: CSASRTGETQYF. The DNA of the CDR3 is TGCAGTGCCTCGAGGACCGGGGAGACCCAGTACTTC.

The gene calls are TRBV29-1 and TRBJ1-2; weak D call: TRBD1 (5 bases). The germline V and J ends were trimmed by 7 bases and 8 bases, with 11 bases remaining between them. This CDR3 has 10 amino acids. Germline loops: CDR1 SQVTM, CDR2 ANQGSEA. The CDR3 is CSAPGDGYTF. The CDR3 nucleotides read TGCAGCGCACCGGGGGACGGCTACACCTTC. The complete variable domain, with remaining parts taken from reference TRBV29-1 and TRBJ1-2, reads SAVISQKPSRDICQRGTSLTIQCQVDSQVTMMFWYRQQPGQSLTLIATANQGSEATYESGFVIDKFPISRPNLTFSTLTVSNMSPEDSSIYLCSAPGDGYTFGSGTRLTVV.

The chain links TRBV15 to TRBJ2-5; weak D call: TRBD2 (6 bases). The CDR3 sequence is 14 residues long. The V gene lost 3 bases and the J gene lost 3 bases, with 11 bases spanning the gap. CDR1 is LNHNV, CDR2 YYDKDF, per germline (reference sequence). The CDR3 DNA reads TGTGCCACCAGCAGGGGCGGGGAGGAAGAGACCCAGTACTTC. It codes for CATSRGGEEETQYF.

CDR3 nucleotides: TGCAGTGCTCGAACGAGGGACTCAGCCTACAATGAGCAGTTCTTC. Translating gives CSARTRDSAYNEQFF. The gene calls are TRBV20-1 and TRBJ2-1; tentative D call: TRBD2 (6 bases). Trimming cost V 5 bases and J 2 bases, with 16 bases left between them. CDR1 is DFQATT and CDR2 is SNEGSKA in the germline V gene (reference sequence). The CDR3 runs to 15 residues.

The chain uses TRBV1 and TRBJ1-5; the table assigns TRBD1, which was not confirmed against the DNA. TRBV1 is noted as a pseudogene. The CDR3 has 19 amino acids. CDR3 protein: CTSSHSENFTGNSNQPQHF. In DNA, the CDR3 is TGCACCAGCAGCCACTCCGAGAACTTTACAGGGAATAGCAATCAGCCCCAGCATTTT.

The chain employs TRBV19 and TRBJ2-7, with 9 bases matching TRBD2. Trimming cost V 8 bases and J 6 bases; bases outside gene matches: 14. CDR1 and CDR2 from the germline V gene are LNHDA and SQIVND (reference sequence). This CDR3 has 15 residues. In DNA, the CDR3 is TGTGCCAGTCAAGCGGTAGCGGGGGATCCTGGCGAGCAGTACTTC. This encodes CASQAVAGDPGEQYF.

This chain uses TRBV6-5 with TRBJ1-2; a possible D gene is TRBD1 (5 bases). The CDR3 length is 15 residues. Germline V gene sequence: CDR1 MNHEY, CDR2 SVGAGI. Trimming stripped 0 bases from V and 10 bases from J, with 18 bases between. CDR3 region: CASSYSRGGIGDYTF. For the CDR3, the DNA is TGTGCCAGCAGTTACTCTCGTGGGGGAATAGGGGACTACACCTTC.

CDR3 residues: CASSQDWAGPFTYF. In nucleotides, the CDR3 is TGTGCCAGCAGCCAAGATTGGGCGGGACCTTTTACGTACTTC. The chain joins TRBV4-2 to TRBJ2-5, with D possibly being TRBD2 (6 bases). Between the trimmed V and J ends, which lost 0 bases and 13 bases, there was a span of 18 bases. The V gene's germline CDR1 is LGHNA and CDR2 YNFKEQ. The CDR3 spans 14 residues.

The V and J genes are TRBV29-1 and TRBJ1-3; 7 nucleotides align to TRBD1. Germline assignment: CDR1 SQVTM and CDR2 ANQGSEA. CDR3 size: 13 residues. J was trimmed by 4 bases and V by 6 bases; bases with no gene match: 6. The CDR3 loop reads CSVGTVSGNTIYF. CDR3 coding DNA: TGCAGCGTCGGGACAGTATCCGGAAACACCATATATTTT.

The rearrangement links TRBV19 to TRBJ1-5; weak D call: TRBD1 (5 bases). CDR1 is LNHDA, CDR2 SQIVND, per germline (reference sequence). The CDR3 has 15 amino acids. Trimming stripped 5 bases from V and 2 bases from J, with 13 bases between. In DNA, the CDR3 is TGTGCCAGTAGTGGGGGACTCCGGGGCAATCAGCCCCAGCATTTT. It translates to CASSGGLRGNQPQHF.

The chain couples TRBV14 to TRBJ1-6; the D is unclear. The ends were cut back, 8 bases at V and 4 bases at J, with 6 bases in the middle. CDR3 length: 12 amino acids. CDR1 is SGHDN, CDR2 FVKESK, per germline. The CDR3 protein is CASGLYNSPLHF. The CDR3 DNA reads TGTGCCAGCGGACTTTATAATTCACCCCTCCACTTT. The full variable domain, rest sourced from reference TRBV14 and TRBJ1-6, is EAGVTQFPSHSVIEKGQTVTLRCDPISGHDNLYWYRRVMGKEIKFLLHFVKESKQDESGMPNNRFLAERTGGTYSTLKVQPAELEDSGVYFCASGLYNSPLHFGNGTRLTVT.

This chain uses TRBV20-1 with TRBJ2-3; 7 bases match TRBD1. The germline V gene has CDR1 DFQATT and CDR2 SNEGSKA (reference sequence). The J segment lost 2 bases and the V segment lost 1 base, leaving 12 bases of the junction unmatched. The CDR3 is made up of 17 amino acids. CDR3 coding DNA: TGCAGTGCTAGAGGCATCATCGGGGACAGAGTCACAGATACGCAGTATTTT. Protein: CSARGIIGDRVTDTQYF.

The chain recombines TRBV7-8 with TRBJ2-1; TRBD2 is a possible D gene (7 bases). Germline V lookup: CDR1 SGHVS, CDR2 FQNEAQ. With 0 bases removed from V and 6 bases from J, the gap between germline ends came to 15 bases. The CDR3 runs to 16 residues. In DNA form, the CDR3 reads TGTGCCAGCAGCTTAGCGGGGAGGGGGGGGTTCAATGAGCAGTTCTTC. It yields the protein CASSLAGRGGFNEQFF.

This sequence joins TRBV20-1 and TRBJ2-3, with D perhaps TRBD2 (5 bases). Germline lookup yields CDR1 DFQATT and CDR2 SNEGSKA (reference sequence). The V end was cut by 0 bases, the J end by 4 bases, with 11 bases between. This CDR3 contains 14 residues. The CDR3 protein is CSARDQLGPDTQYF. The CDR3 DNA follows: TGCAGTGCTAGAGATCAACTAGGGCCAGATACGCAGTATTTT.

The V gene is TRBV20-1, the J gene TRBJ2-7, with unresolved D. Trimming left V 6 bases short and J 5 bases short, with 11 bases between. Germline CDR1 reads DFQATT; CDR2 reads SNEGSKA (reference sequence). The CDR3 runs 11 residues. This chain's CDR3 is CSATTGNEQYF. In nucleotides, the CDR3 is TGCAGTGCAACTACGGGCAACGAGCAGTACTTC.

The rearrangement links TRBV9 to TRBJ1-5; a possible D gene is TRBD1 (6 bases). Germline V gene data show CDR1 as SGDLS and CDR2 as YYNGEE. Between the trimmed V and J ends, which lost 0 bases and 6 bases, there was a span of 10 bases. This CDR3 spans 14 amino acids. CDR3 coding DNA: TGTGCCAGCAGCGTAGGAGGGGGAGGTCAGCCCCAGCATTTT. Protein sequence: CASSVGGGGQPQHF.

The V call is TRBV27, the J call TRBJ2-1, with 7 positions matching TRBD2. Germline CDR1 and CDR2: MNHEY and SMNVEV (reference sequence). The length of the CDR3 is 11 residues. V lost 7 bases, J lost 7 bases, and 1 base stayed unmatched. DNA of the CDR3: TGTGCCAGCATGGGAGGGAATGAGCAGTTCTTC. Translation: CASMGGNEQFF.

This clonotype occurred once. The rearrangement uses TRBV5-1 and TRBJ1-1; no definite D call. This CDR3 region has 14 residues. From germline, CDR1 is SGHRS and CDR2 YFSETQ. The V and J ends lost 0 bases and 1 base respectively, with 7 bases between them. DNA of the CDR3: TGCGCCAGCAGCTTGGGTCTGCAGAACACTGAAGCTTTCTTT. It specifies CASSLGLQNTEAFF.

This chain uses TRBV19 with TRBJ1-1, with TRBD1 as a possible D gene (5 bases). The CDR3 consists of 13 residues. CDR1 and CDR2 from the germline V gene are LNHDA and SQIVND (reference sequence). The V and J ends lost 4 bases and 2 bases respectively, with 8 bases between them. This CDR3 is CASSNGANTEAFF. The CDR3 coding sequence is TGTGCCAGTAGTAATGGGGCCAACACTGAAGCTTTCTTT.

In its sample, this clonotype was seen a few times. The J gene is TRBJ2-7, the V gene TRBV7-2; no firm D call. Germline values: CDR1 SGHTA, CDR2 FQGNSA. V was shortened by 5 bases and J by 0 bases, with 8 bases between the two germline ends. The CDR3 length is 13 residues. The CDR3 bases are TGTGCCAGCAGCCCTACGAGCTCCTACGAGCAGTACTTC. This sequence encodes CASSPTSSYEQYF.

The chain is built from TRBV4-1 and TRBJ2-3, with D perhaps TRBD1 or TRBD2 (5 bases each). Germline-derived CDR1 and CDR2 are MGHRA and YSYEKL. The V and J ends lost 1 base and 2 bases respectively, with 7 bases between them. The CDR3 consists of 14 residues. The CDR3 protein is CASSQVGATDTQYF. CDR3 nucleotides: TGCGCCAGCAGCCAAGTCGGGGCCACAGATACGCAGTATTTT.

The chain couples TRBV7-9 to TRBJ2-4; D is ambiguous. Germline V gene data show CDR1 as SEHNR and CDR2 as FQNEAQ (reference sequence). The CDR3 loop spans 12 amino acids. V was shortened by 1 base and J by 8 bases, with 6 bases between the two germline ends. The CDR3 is CASSLEADIQYF. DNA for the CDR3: TGTGCCAGCAGCTTAGAGGCCGACATTCAGTACTTC.

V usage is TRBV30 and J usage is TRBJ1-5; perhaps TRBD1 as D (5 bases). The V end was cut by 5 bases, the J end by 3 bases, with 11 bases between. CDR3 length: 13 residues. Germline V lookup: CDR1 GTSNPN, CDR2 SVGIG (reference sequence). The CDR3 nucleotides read TGTGCCTGGGGGGCCGAAACCAATCAGCCCCAGCATTTT. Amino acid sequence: CAWGAETNQPQHF.

In DNA, the CDR3 is TGTGCCAGCTCATTTACGGACGGTGGAAGCTCCTACGAGCAGTACTTC. Its translation is CASSFTDGGSSYEQYF. This chain uses TRBV18 with TRBJ2-7; D is unresolved. Germline CDR1 and CDR2: KGHSH and LQKENI. This CDR3 spans 16 amino acids. The V and J ends lost 5 bases and 0 bases respectively, with 17 bases between them.

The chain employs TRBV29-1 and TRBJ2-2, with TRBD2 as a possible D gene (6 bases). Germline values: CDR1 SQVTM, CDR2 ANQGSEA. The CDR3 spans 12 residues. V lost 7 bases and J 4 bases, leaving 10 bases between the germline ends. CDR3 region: CSGRGATGELFF. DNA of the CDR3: TGCAGCGGCCGCGGGGCCACCGGGGAGCTGTTTTTT.

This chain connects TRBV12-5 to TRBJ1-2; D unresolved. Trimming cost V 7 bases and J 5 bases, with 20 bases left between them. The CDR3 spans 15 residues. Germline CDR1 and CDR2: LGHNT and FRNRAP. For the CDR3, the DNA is TGTGCTAGTGCTACCCCGGGAGCTATACTTTATGGCTACACCTTC. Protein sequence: CASATPGAILYGYTF.

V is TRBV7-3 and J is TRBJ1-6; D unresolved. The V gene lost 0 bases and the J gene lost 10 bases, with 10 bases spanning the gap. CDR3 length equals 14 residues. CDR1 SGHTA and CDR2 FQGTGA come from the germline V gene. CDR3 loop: CASSLTGSGSPLHF. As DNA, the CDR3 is TGTGCCAGCAGCTTAACAGGGTCGGGCTCACCCCTCCACTTT.

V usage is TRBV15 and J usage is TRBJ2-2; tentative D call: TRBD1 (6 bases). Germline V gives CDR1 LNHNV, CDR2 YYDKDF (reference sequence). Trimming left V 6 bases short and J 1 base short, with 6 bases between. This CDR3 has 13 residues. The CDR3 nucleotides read TGTGCCACCAGAGGGGGGAACACCGGGGAGCTGTTTTTT. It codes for CATRGGNTGELFF.